This entry lists 29 T cell receptor beta chains sequenced from one sample in a study of shared clonotypes between healthy human individuals. Sequenced by immunoSEQ multiplex PCR; TCRdb stores in-frame clones only, minus some. Among hundreds of thousands of clones listed, 96% were seen once. CD45RO-negative, CCR7-selected cells formed the naive CD8 fraction, which excluded terminally differentiated effector memory CD45RA+ cells. Sequenced sample: naive CD8+ T cells sorted from blood. The source of these receptors is a man younger than 45 in good health.

The chain employs TRBV19 and TRBJ2-1; D is perhaps TRBD1 or TRBD2 (6 bases each). This CDR3 region has 15 residues. The V gene's germline CDR1 is LNHDA and CDR2 SQIVND (reference sequence). With 3 bases removed from V and 4 bases from J, the gap between germline ends came to 13 bases. The CDR3 loop is CASSMTTGRYNEQFF. CDR3 sequence (DNA): TGTGCCAGTAGTATGACAACAGGGAGGTACAATGAGCAGTTCTTC.

The CDR3 reads CASSLGVGLDEQYF. DNA for the CDR3: TGCGCCAGCAGCTTGGGGGTAGGGTTAGACGAGCAGTACTTC. V usage is TRBV5-1 and J usage is TRBJ2-7; D unresolved. Germline assignment: CDR1 SGHRS and CDR2 YFSETQ. V lost 0 bases to trimming and J lost 5 bases, with 12 bases between them. This CDR3 spans 14 amino acids.

The chain is built from TRBV18 and TRBJ2-2; tentative D call: TRBD2 (5 bases). Germline V gene sequence: CDR1 KGHSH, CDR2 LQKENI. This CDR3 comprises 15 residues. V gave up 6 bases and J gave up 4 bases, with 15 bases separating them. The CDR3 loop is CASSLESGSTGELFF. In nucleotides, the CDR3 is TGTGCCAGCTCTCTGGAGAGCGGCTCCACCGGGGAGCTGTTTTTT.

This chain links TRBV28 with TRBJ2-3; TRBD1 is a possible D gene (6 bases). V lost 3 bases and J lost 4, with 20 bases in between. This CDR3 comprises 17 residues. The germline CDR1 and CDR2 sequences are MDHEN and SYDVKM. The CDR3 nucleotides read TGTGCCAGCAGTTTGTTGCGGACAGACACCACTCCAGATACGCAGTATTTT. It yields the protein CASSLLRTDTTPDTQYF.

With regard to this clone: The same CDR3 is also encoded by other DNA sequences in this sample. V usage is TRBV27 and J usage is TRBJ2-7, with 8 bases fitting TRBD1. The trim removed 5 bases at V and 3 bases at J, leaving 3 bases unmatched. This CDR3 has 13 amino acids. Germline loops: CDR1 MNHEY, CDR2 SMNVEV (reference sequence). This CDR3 is CASSPGQGYEQYF. DNA of the CDR3: TGTGCCAGCAGTCCCGGACAGGGCTACGAGCAGTACTTC.

This clone appeared once. The chain couples TRBV7-9 to TRBJ2-3; TRBD1 is a possible D gene (6 bases). Trimming removed 0 bases from V and 2 bases from J, with 15 bases in between. The germline V gene has CDR1 SEHNR and CDR2 FQNEAQ (reference sequence). The CDR3 totals 17 residues. The DNA of the CDR3 is TGTGCCAGCAGCTTAGCGTCCCCAGGGGACCCCACAGATACGCAGTATTTT. Residues: CASSLASPGDPTDTQYF.

The rearrangement links TRBV7-9 to TRBJ2-5; the D gene is possibly TRBD2 (5 bases). Germline CDR1 reads SEHNR; CDR2 reads FQNEAQ (reference sequence). V lost 5 bases to trimming and J lost 3 bases, with 7 bases between them. The CDR3 extends over 12 amino acids. CDR3 sequence (DNA): TGTGCCAGCAGCGGACTCAAAGAGACCCAGTACTTC. It yields the protein CASSGLKETQYF.

The rearrangement uses TRBV28 and TRBJ2-7; a weak D match, TRBD1 (6 bases). This CDR3 has 17 residues. Germline V gives CDR1 MDHEN, CDR2 SYDVKM. V was cut by 6 bases and J by 0 bases, with 21 bases left in between. CDR3 DNA sequence: TGTGCCAGCAGACCTACCACGGGCAGGGGATCCTCCTACGAGCAGTACTTC. Its translation is CASRPTTGRGSSYEQYF.

The chain employs TRBV2 and TRBJ2-7, with TRBD2 matching 11 bases. V shed 7 bases and J 3 bases; nucleotides not matched to a gene: 5. Germline CDR1 and CDR2: SNHLY and FYNNEI. The CDR3 totals 14 residues. The CDR3 coding sequence is TGTGCCAGCACGCCGGGACTAGCGGACTACGAGCAGTACTTC. Protein: CASTPGLADYEQYF.

A remark on this clone: This sample also contains other DNA sequences that code for the same CDR3. This sequence joins TRBV28 and TRBJ2-7, with D hard to call. Germline CDR1 and CDR2: MDHEN and SYDVKM. Trimming removed 5 bases at V and 4 bases at J, with 3 bases between. CDR3 length: 10 amino acids. CDR3 in DNA: TGTGCCAGCAGTCGGTACGAGCAGTACTTC. Translated: CASSRYEQYF.

This clone was seen just once. J is TRBJ1-5 and V is TRBV2, with a tentative D call TRBD1 (6 bases). The CDR3 runs to 13 residues. Trimming cost V 7 bases and J 4 bases, with 11 bases left between them. Germline V gives CDR1 SNHLY, CDR2 FYNNEI. The CDR3 is CASNREGNQPQHF. CDR3 coding DNA: TGTGCCAGCAACAGGGAGGGTAATCAGCCCCAGCATTTT.

The J gene is TRBJ1-3, the V gene TRBV5-8; 9 bases match TRBD1. This CDR3 spans 14 amino acids. Germline CDR1 reads SGHTS; CDR2 reads YDEGEE. The ends lost 6 bases at V and 5 bases at J; junction bases unmatched: 6. CDR3 amino acids: CASIVGQGRNTIYF. The CDR3 bases are TGTGCCAGCATAGTCGGACAGGGGAGAAACACCATATATTTT.

CDR3 amino acids: CASSLYTKNIQYF. The CDR3 DNA is TGTGCCAGCAGTTTATACACCAAAAACATTCAGTACTTC. The chain is built from TRBV27 and TRBJ2-4; D not resolved. The length of the CDR3 is 13 residues. V lost 1 base and J 2 bases, leaving 3 bases between the germline ends. CDR1 MNHEY and CDR2 SMNVEV come from the germline V gene (reference sequence).

The genes are TRBV7-9 and TRBJ2-1; no clear D. Deletions cut 2 bases from V and 0 bases from J, with 8 bases between. The germline gives CDR1 SEHNR, CDR2 FQNEAQ (reference sequence). This CDR3 is built from 15 residues. The CDR3: CASSLIGISYNEQFF. For the CDR3, the DNA is TGTGCCAGCAGCTTAATCGGAATCTCCTACAATGAGCAGTTCTTC.

This clone was recorded once. J is TRBJ2-1 and V is TRBV5-1, with 16 bases aligning to TRBD2. Germline CDR1 is SGHRS and CDR2 is YFSETQ. CDR3 size: 18 residues. Losses at the gene ends were 5 bases for V and 0 bases for J; bases not matched to a gene: 5. The CDR3 region is CASSGTSGRASSYNEQFF. CDR3 DNA: TGCGCCAGCAGTGGGACTAGCGGGAGGGCAAGCTCCTACAATGAGCAGTTCTTC.

The V gene is TRBV19, the J gene TRBJ1-2, with D maybe TRBD1 (5 bases). There are 14 residues in the CDR3. Germline V gives CDR1 LNHDA, CDR2 SQIVND (reference sequence). Trimming took 5 bases from V and 4 from J, leaving 14 bases between them. The chain's CDR3 is CASSPLVGGYGYTF. The CDR3 DNA is TGTGCCAGTAGTCCACTGGTGGGGGGCTATGGCTACACCTTC.

The table lists this clone with a count of one. The V call is TRBV27, the J call TRBJ2-7; no clear D gene. The CDR3 extends over 11 amino acids. In germline, CDR1 is MNHEY, CDR2 SMNVEV (reference sequence). The V gene lost 8 bases and the J gene lost 5 bases, with 10 bases spanning the gap. The chain's CDR3 is CASGLFHEQYF. The DNA for the CDR3 is TGTGCCAGCGGCCTCTTCCACGAGCAGTACTTC.

The chain has TRBV2 and TRBJ2-3; 11 nucleotides align to TRBD2. The germline V gene encodes CDR1 SNHLY and CDR2 FYNNEI. The V and J ends lost 2 bases and 0 bases, in that order; junction bases with no gene match: 7. This CDR3 region has 18 residues. CDR3 DNA sequence: TGTGCCAGCAGTGAACACCTCGCTAGCGGGAGGAGCACAGATACGCAGTATTTT. Residues: CASSEHLASGRSTDTQYF.

The genes are TRBV28 and TRBJ2-4; 16 nucleotides align to TRBD2. Germline CDR1 is MDHEN and CDR2 is SYDVKM. After removal of 5 bases from V and 4 bases from J, the junction contained 11 bases not matched to a gene. The CDR3 totals 19 residues. The CDR3: CASSEPGLAGGAQKNIQYF. The CDR3 region has the DNA TGTGCCAGCAGTGAACCGGGACTAGCGGGAGGGGCCCAGAAAAACATTCAGTACTTC.

V gene TRBV7-9 combines with J gene TRBJ2-2; D ambiguous. CDR3 size: 14 residues. V was pared by 1 base and J by 7 bases, with 10 bases between. CDR1 and CDR2 from the germline V gene are SEHNR and FQNEAQ (reference sequence). DNA of the CDR3: TGTGCCAGCAGCTTAGTGATTGGGGACGGGGAGCTGTTTTTT. Its protein product is CASSLVIGDGELFF.

The chain combines TRBV6-1 with TRBJ2-7; D may match TRBD1 or TRBD2 (5 bases each). Germline V gene sequence: CDR1 MNHNS, CDR2 SASEGT. CDR3 length: 16 amino acids. V gave up 3 bases and J gave up 6 bases, with 21 bases separating them. CDR3 sequence: CASSEWGISPGVEQYF. CDR3 nucleotides: TGTGCCAGCAGTGAGTGGGGGATTTCTCCCGGGGTCGAGCAGTACTTC.

The chain recombines TRBV7-9 with TRBJ2-3; D is unclear. Germline CDR1 reads SEHNR; CDR2 reads FQNEAQ (reference sequence). The CDR3 is made up of 16 amino acids. V was cut by 5 bases and J by 0 bases, with 15 bases left in between. CDR3 loop: CASSPTGLASTDTQYF. CDR3 coding DNA: TGTGCCAGCAGCCCAACCGGGCTCGCTAGCACAGATACGCAGTATTTT.

The V gene is TRBV5-1, the J gene TRBJ2-2; no clear D gene. V was pared by 5 bases and J by 6 bases, with 8 bases between. This CDR3 has 12 residues. Germline V gene lookup returns CDR1 SGHRS and CDR2 YFSETQ. CDR3 region: CASRRSAGELFF. As DNA, the CDR3 is TGCGCCAGCAGGAGGTCAGCCGGGGAGCTGTTTTTT.

The chain joins TRBV21-1 to TRBJ2-7; the D call TRBD2 from the table was never checked on the DNA. TRBV21-1 is a listed pseudogene. The CDR3 loop spans 15 amino acids. The CDR3 is CASSIRTSGSSEQYF. The CDR3 nucleotides are TGTGCCAGCAGCATAAGGACTAGCGGGAGTAGCGAGCAGTACTTC.

The V gene is TRBV28, the J gene TRBJ2-7, with no clear D. Trimming took 4 bases from V and 3 from J, leaving 10 bases between them. Germline V lookup: CDR1 MDHEN, CDR2 SYDVKM. The CDR3 spans 13 residues. The CDR3 DNA reads TGTGCCAGCAGTTCCGTGGAACACTACGAGCAGTACTTC. Protein product: CASSSVEHYEQYF.

Details on this clone: Within the sample, other DNA sequences also encode this same CDR3. The gene calls are TRBV18 and TRBJ2-1; 9 bases map to TRBD2. V shed 0 bases and J 1 base; nucleotides not matched to a gene: 1. The CDR3 covers 16 residues. The germline gives CDR1 KGHSH, CDR2 LQKENI. The CDR3 region is CASSPPLAGSYNEQFF. DNA for the CDR3: TGTGCCAGCTCACCACCCCTAGCGGGGTCCTACAATGAGCAGTTCTTC. The whole variable domain, filled in from reference TRBV18 and TRBJ2-1, reads NAGVMQNPRHLVRRRGQEARLRCSPMKGHSHVYWYRQLPEEGLKFMVYLQKENIIDESGMPKERFSAEFPKEGPSILRIQQVVRGDSAAYFCASSPPLAGSYNEQFFGPGTRLTVL.

The V and J genes are TRBV9 and TRBJ2-7, with 9 bases identical to TRBD1. This CDR3 has 15 amino acids. Germline values: CDR1 SGDLS, CDR2 YYNGEE. The ends lost 3 bases at V and 0 bases at J; junction bases unmatched: 4. The CDR3 sequence: CASSEGQGPSYEQYF. CDR3 DNA sequence: TGTGCCAGCAGCGAGGGACAGGGACCCTCCTACGAGCAGTACTTC.

The V and J genes are TRBV4-1 and TRBJ2-1; D uncertain. Germline V CDR1 and CDR2: MGHRA, YSYEKL. Trimming pared 0 bases from V and 3 bases from J, leaving 6 bases between. The CDR3 has 14 amino acids. The CDR3 DNA reads TGCGCCAGCAGCCAAGAGTGGGACTACAATGAGCAGTTCTTC. Protein: CASSQEWDYNEQFF.

The chain couples TRBV7-8 to TRBJ1-4, with TRBD1 identical over 7 bases. The J segment lost 4 bases and the V segment lost 4 bases, leaving 3 bases of the junction unmatched. CDR1 and CDR2 from the germline V gene are SGHVS and FQNEAQ. The CDR3 has 14 residues. The CDR3 region is CASSSGQSNEKLFF. In DNA, the CDR3 is TGTGCCAGCAGCTCGGGACAGAGTAATGAAAAACTGTTTTTT.